Below, 29 T cell receptor beta chains from the same sample are listed, as sequenced in a study of molecular identifiers for immune sequencing clone quantification. TCRdb used MiXCR to reprocess the PCR reads, holding one entry per CDR3 protein. The data hold tens of thousands of distinct CDR3 sequences, with 25% observed a single time. The sequenced sample consisted of naive CD8+ T cells from blood, with Jurkat cell RNA spiked in. The subset denotes: FACS-sorted CD8+CD4-CCR7+CD45RA+ naive T cells. These TCRs come from a human donor in good health. Some libraries in this study had Jurkat cell RNA spiked in.

This clonotype was found many times. The gene calls are TRBV19 and TRBJ1-1; D perhaps matches TRBD1 (6 bases). The germline V gene has CDR1 LNHDA and CDR2 SQIVND (reference sequence). CDR3 length: 14 amino acids. Trimming shortened V by 7 bases and J by 0 bases, and 12 bases separated the two germline ends. CDR3 amino acids: CASNMDSMNTEAFF. For the CDR3, the DNA is TGTGCCAGTAATATGGACAGCATGAACACTGAAGCTTTCTTT.

Comments on this clonotype: Being one base from a much bigger clone, this may be a read error. The V gene is TRBV19, the J gene TRBJ2-7; TRBD1 agrees at 10 bases. With 1 base clipped from V and 2 bases from J, the junction kept 2 bases outside the gene matches. The germline gives CDR1 LNHDA, CDR2 SQIVND (reference sequence). CDR3 length equals 15 residues. CDR3: CASSIGGTGAYEQYF. CDR3 DNA: TGTGCCAGTAGTATAGGTGGGACAGGGGCCTACGAGCAGTACTTC.

This clonotype was counted between two and nine times. The V gene is TRBV7-9, the J gene TRBJ1-1, with D hard to call. Germline V CDR1 and CDR2: SEHNR, FQNEAQ (reference sequence). The CDR3 loop spans 15 amino acids. Trimming stripped 5 bases from V and 3 bases from J, with 16 bases between. CDR3 sequence (DNA): TGTGCCAGCAGCCTCGTTTCGGGCCGGGACACTGAAGCTTTCTTT. Translation: CASSLVSGRDTEAFF.

In its sample, this clonotype was seen many times. V usage is TRBV13 and J usage is TRBJ2-7; TRBD1 is a possible D gene (5 bases). This CDR3 contains 14 residues. Trimming left V 5 bases short and J 1 base short, with 12 bases between. The germline gives CDR1 PRHDT, CDR2 FYEKMQ (reference sequence). The CDR3 DNA is TGTGCCAGCAGCGCCAGGGTCTCGTCCTACGAGCAGTACTTC. Its translation: CASSARVSSYEQYF.

This clonotype has a count of ten or more. The chain combines TRBV4-1 with TRBJ2-7; 9 nucleotides line up with TRBD2. J lost 7 bases, V lost 9 bases, and 13 bases had no gene match. This CDR3 has 14 residues. The germline CDR1 and CDR2 sequences are MGHRA and YSYEKL. CDR3 protein: CASSLAGRGKEQYF. The CDR3 coding sequence is TGCGCCAGTTCTCTAGCGGGAAGGGGGAAAGAGCAGTACTTC.

For this clonotype: The junction does not match germline at one end; this may be a read error. The chain joins TRBV4-3 to TRBJ2-7; D gene uncertain. Germline V CDR1 and CDR2: LGHNA, YSLEER. The CDR3 has 15 amino acids. The CDR3 reads CARSQGSGPPYAQYF. The CDR3 nucleotides read TGCGCCCGCAGCCAAGGTTCGGGCCCGCCCTACGCGCAGTACTTC.

By share, this clonotype ranks as medium-sized (0.01 to 0.1%). The V call is TRBV28, the J call TRBJ2-7; 7 bases map to TRBD1. The junction had 2 bases not matched to a gene; V was cut back by 6 bases and J by 0 bases. From germline, CDR1 is MDHEN and CDR2 SYDVKM. CDR3 size: 13 residues. The CDR3 nucleotides are TGTGCCAGCAGCCCAGGGGGCTCCTACGAGCAGTACTTC. Protein product: CASSPGGSYEQYF.

This clonotype was observed at least ten times. Relative to the germline gene, one junction end is altered; a read error may explain this. The chain has TRBV6-6 and TRBJ2-5, with 10 nucleotides matching TRBD2. Looked up from germline, CDR1 is MNHNY and CDR2 is SVGAGI (reference sequence). This CDR3 is 17 amino acids long. The CDR3, as DNA: TGTGCCACCAGTTACTCAATATCGGCTAGCGGGGGTAGGACCCAGTACTTC. Translated, it gives CATSYSISASGGRTQYF.

In this sample, this clonotype turned up a few times. The chain couples TRBV4-3 to TRBJ2-7; the D gene is possibly TRBD1 (6 bases). CDR3 length: 17 amino acids. CDR1 is LGHNA and CDR2 is YSLEER in the germline V gene. V lost 0 bases to trimming and J lost 2 bases, with 17 bases between them. The CDR3 coding sequence is TGCGCCAGCAGCCAAGATGGTATAGGGACACCCACCTACGAGCAGTACTTC. Translated: CASSQDGIGTPTYEQYF.

In this sample, this clonotype turned up many times. V gene TRBV7-9 combines with J gene TRBJ2-3, with D unclear. The CDR3 has 12 amino acids. Trimming left V 2 bases short and J 5 bases short, with 5 bases between. Germline V gene sequence: CDR1 SEHNR, CDR2 FQNEAQ (reference sequence). CDR3 sequence reads: CASSLSGDTQYF. CDR3 DNA: TGTGCCAGCAGCTTAAGTGGAGATACGCAGTATTTT.

This clonotype was recorded at least ten times. The chain uses TRBV19 and TRBJ2-1; D perhaps matches TRBD2 (6 bases). The CDR3 is 15 residues long. Germline lookup yields CDR1 LNHDA and CDR2 SQIVND (reference sequence). Trimming left V 6 bases short and J 7 bases short, with 19 bases between. CDR3 in amino acids: CASSTDNTAGNEQFF. CDR3 DNA: TGTGCCAGTAGCACCGATAACACCGCGGGGAATGAGCAGTTCTTC.

This clonotype was seen at least ten times. The V call is TRBV7-9, the J call TRBJ2-5; D is tentatively TRBD1 or TRBD2 (5 bases each). The germline V gene has CDR1 SEHNR and CDR2 FQNEAQ (reference sequence). The V and J ends lost 1 base and 1 base respectively, with 7 bases between them. The CDR3 loop spans 14 amino acids. The CDR3 reads CASSLERGQETQYF. For the CDR3, the DNA is TGTGCCAGCAGCTTAGAGAGGGGCCAAGAGACCCAGTACTTC.

About this clonotype itself: This may stem from a read error, because a much larger clone lies one nucleotide away. The chain couples TRBV5-3 to TRBJ2-7; weak D call: TRBD2 (5 bases). TRBV5-3 is sorted into the ORF group, with uncertain function. The CDR3 extends over 13 amino acids. V lost 10 bases, J lost 2 bases, and 16 bases lay in between. CDR3 DNA: TGTGCCGGCAGCGGCGCAACGGCCTACGAGCAGTACTTC. Its translation is CAGSGATAYEQYF.

V gene TRBV4-3 combines with J gene TRBJ2-7; 7 bases map to TRBD1. CDR3 length: 17 amino acids. Unmatched junction bases numbered 10, after V lost 0 bases and J lost 2 bases. From germline, CDR1 is LGHNA and CDR2 YSLEER. CDR3 protein: CASSQDRVVTGTYEQYF. CDR3 nucleotide sequence: TGCGCCAGCAGCCAAGATAGGGTGGTGACAGGGACCTACGAGCAGTACTTC.

At least ten counts were recorded for this clonotype. The chain is built from TRBV11-1 and TRBJ2-7; D gene ambiguous. CDR1 is SGHAT and CDR2 is FQDESV in the germline V gene (reference sequence). Trimming removed 5 bases at V and 7 bases at J, with 9 bases between. The CDR3 has 11 residues. In DNA, the CDR3 is TGTGCCAGCAGCGGAAATTTGGAGCAGTACTTC. It encodes CASSGNLEQYF.

This clonotype was seen many times. The chain employs TRBV7-9 and TRBJ2-7; the D is unclear. The germline V gene has CDR1 SEHNR and CDR2 FQNEAQ (reference sequence). V lost 1 base to trimming and J lost 2 bases, with 12 bases between them. This CDR3 comprises 15 residues. CDR3 DNA: TGTGCCAGCAGCTTAGGGCCAGTTGGGACCTACGAGCAGTACTTC. As protein: CASSLGPVGTYEQYF.

There are a few counts of this clonotype. This rearrangement joins TRBV20-1 to TRBJ1-1, with unresolved D. V was shortened by 6 bases and J by 7 bases, with 12 bases between the two germline ends. The CDR3 runs 11 residues. Looked up from germline, CDR1 is DFQATT and CDR2 is SNEGSKA (reference sequence). The CDR3 DNA follows: TGCAGTGCCCGTAGCGGAATTGAAGCTTTCTTT. Translating gives CSARSGIEAFF.

This clonotype appeared a few times. The chain is built from TRBV6-2 or TRBV6-3 and TRBJ2-2, with D hard to call. The V end was cut by 1 base, the J end by 8 bases, with 8 bases between. CDR3 length: 13 amino acids. Germline assignment: CDR1 MNHEY and CDR2 SVGEGT. The CDR3 spells CASSYLGLGELFF. The DNA for the CDR3 is TGTGCCAGCAGTTACTTGGGCCTGGGGGAGCTGTTTTTT.

Remarks on this clonotype: Being one base from a much bigger clone, this may be a read error. The rearrangement joins TRBV12-3 or TRBV12-4 to TRBJ2-2; TRBD1 matches at 8 bases. The CDR3 totals 16 residues. V dropped 6 bases and J dropped 4; count of bases not matched to a gene: 10. The DNA for the CDR3 is TGTGCCAGCAGAGGTCAGGACAGGGACTCCACCGGGGAGCTGTTTTTT. Translating gives CASRGQDRDSTGELFF.

This clonotype appeared many times. This chain connects TRBV4-1 to TRBJ2-1; maybe TRBD1 (5 bases). The germline gives CDR1 MGHRA, CDR2 YSYEKL. V shed 4 bases and J shed 5 bases, with 12 bases lying between them. This CDR3 is built from 14 residues. CDR3 DNA: TGCGCCAGCAGCCCGCACTCCAGGGACAATGAGCAGTTCTTC. Translating gives CASSPHSRDNEQFF.

This clonotype was recorded many times. V gene TRBV19 combines with J gene TRBJ2-5; D is unclear. V lost 10 bases and J 7 bases, leaving 13 bases between the germline ends. This CDR3 is 11 amino acids long. Germline lookup yields CDR1 LNHDA and CDR2 SQIVND (reference sequence). The CDR3 is CATGELGTQYF. The CDR3 bases are TGTGCCACCGGCGAGCTGGGGACCCAGTACTTC.

This clonotype was observed at least ten times. The J gene is TRBJ2-3, the V gene TRBV23-1; TRBD1 aligns across 8 bases. TRBV23-1 is an open reading frame whose function is uncertain. V lost 4 bases and J lost 5; bases outside the gene matches: 8. The CDR3 spans 15 residues. This CDR3 is CASSPKDRDRDTQYF. CDR3 in DNA: TGCGCCAGCAGTCCGAAGGACAGGGATCGAGATACGCAGTATTTT.

The table lists this clonotype with many counts. V is TRBV29-1 and J is TRBJ2-5; 9 bases agree with TRBD2. CDR3 length equals 18 residues. Germline CDR1 reads SQVTM; CDR2 reads ANQGSEA. V shed 5 bases, J shed 3 bases, and the junction held 19 bases outside the gene matches. The chain's CDR3 is CSVPPSGREGPRKETQYF. For the CDR3, the DNA is TGCAGCGTTCCTCCCTCGGGGCGGGAGGGCCCACGGAAAGAGACCCAGTACTTC.

This clonotype was counted many times. The J gene is TRBJ2-7, the V gene TRBV6-1, with D uncertain. This CDR3 is built from 11 residues. Per germline, CDR1 MNHNS and CDR2 SASEGT. The V end was cut by 4 bases, the J end by 6 bases, with 7 bases between. CDR3 in amino acids: CASSVFIEQYF. Written as DNA, the CDR3 is TGTGCCAGCAGTGTTTTCATCGAGCAGTACTTC.

To note about this clonotype: Possible read error: a much larger clone is one base away. The chain couples TRBV20-1 to TRBJ2-7; 8 bases match TRBD1. Losses at the gene ends were 7 bases for V and 6 bases for J; bases not matched to a gene: 14. The CDR3 sequence is 14 residues long. CDR1 is DFQATT and CDR2 is SNEGSKA in the germline V gene (reference sequence). CDR3 protein: CSVGGDRGASEQYF. Written as DNA, the CDR3 is TGCAGTGTTGGCGGTGACAGGGGCGCGAGCGAGCAGTACTTC.

This clonotype was recorded a few times. The chain employs TRBV27 and TRBJ2-1, with D possibly called TRBD1 or TRBD2 (5 bases each). With 4 bases removed from V and 5 bases from J, the gap between germline ends came to 12 bases. Germline V gives CDR1 MNHEY, CDR2 SMNVEV (reference sequence). This CDR3 contains 14 residues. The CDR3, as DNA: TGTGCCAGCAGTTCCCCGGGGCCCAACAATGAGCAGTTCTTC. Translated: CASSSPGPNNEQFF.

Worth noting for this clonotype: A read error may produce the germline difference seen at one junction end. This chain joins TRBV11-2 and TRBJ2-7; 9 bases fit TRBD1. CDR1 is SGHAT and CDR2 is FQNNGV in the germline V gene. The CDR3 is made up of 15 amino acids. This chain's CDR3 is CARSPGQGRTYEQYF. Written as DNA, the CDR3 is TGTGCCCGCAGCCCCGGACAGGGGAGGACCTACGAGCAGTACTTC.

This clonotype was recorded many times. The chain recombines TRBV5-1 with TRBJ2-5, with a possible D match to TRBD2 (5 bases). Deletions cut 2 bases from V and 5 bases from J, with 16 bases between. Germline lookup yields CDR1 SGHRS and CDR2 YFSETQ. This CDR3 comprises 15 residues. CDR3: CASSFANGVGETQYF. For the CDR3, the DNA is TGCGCCAGCAGCTTTGCGAACGGGGTAGGGGAGACCCAGTACTTC.

This clonotype was counted many times. V and J are TRBV29-1 and TRBJ1-1, with D tentatively TRBD1 (5 bases). Trimming cost V 3 bases and J 0 bases, with 8 bases left between them. The CDR3 consists of 13 residues. Germline lookup yields CDR1 SQVTM and CDR2 ANQGSEA. CDR3 bases: TGCAGCGTTGAGGGGGGGGTGAACACTGAAGCTTTCTTT. Protein sequence: CSVEGGVNTEAFF.